This T cell receptor (beta chain) was found in a study of T cell repertoires in cytomegalovirus infection. Study summary: Epitope selection comprised recently identified HLA-C-restricted CMV epitopes and well-studied HLA-B-restricted CMV epitopes. Public TCR beta signature analysis indicated the presence of both CMV infection and matching HLA type. Whole-study results and caveats: Carriers of CMV and the relevant HLA type were discriminated by public TCR beta frequency. Dominating the ex vivo response were HLA-C-restricted CMV-specific TCR beta clonotypes.

Germline CDR1 is MNHEY and CDR2 is SVGEGT. Trimming removed 5 bases from V and 8 bases from J; junction bases left unmatched: 8. The CDR3 consists of 14 residues. With regard to this clonotype: The target antigen is unknown.

TCRdb used MiXCR to reprocess the reads, holding one entry per CDR3 protein. The repertoire has about 830,000 distinct CDR3 sequences, 32% of them found once; the top ten carry over 10%. This receptor was identified in a human donor in good health (CMV status not recorded). Some clones in this sample may be carry-over from other donors' samples. The chain has TRBV6-2 or TRBV6-3 and TRBJ1-3, with TRBD1 identical over 8 bases. The sequencing here drew on cultured CD8+ T cells from PBMCs, taken from culture after CMV antigen stimulation. As DNA, the CDR3 is TGTGCCAGCAGTCCCGGACAGGGAGGGGACACCATATATTTT. Translated: CASSPGQGGDTIYF.